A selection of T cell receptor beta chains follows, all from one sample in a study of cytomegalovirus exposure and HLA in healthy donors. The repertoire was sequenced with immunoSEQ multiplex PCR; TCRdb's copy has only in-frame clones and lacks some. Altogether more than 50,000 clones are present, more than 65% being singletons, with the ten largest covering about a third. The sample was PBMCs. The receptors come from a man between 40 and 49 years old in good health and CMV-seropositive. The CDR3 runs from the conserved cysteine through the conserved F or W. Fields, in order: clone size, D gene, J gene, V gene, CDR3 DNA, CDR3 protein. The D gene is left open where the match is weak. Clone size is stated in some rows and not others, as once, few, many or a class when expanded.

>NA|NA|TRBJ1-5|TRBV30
TGTGCCTGGAGCGGAGGGGGGGATCAGCCCCAGCATTTT
CAWSGGGDQPQHF
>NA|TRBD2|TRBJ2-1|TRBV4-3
TGCGCCAGCAGCCAAGATTTGGCTAGCGGGGGGAATGAGCAGTTCTTC
CASSQDLASGGNEQFF
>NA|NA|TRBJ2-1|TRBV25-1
TGTGCCAGCAGTGACCAGGTCAGGGGATCCTACAATGAGCAGTTCTTC
CASSDQVRGSYNEQFF
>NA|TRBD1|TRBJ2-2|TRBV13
TGTGCCAGCATCTATCAGGGGGCCGGGGAGCTGTTTTTT
CASIYQGAGELFF
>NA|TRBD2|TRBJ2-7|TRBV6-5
TGTGCTGTGGGGCGGGGGGTTCGCGAGCAGTACTTC
CAVGRGVREQYF
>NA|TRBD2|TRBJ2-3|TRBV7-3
TGTGCCAGCAGCCATAGCGGGCTACGCACAGATACGCAGTATTTT
CASSHSGLRTDTQYF
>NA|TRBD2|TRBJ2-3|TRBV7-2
TGTGCCAGCAGCTTAGCGACTAGCGGGGACACAGATACGCAGTATTTT
CASSLATSGDTDTQYF
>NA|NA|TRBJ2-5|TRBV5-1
TGCGCCAGCAGCTTGTCACTGGCGAGGGCCCAGTACTTC
CASSLSLARAQYF
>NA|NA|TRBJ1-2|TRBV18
TGTGCCAGCTCACTAGCGCGTGTGGAGCCAGCAGGGGATGGCTACACCTTC
CASSLARVEPAGDGYTF
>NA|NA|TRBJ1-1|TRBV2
TGTGCCAGCAGTGAAGTAGGAGCGTACCTCACTGAAGCTTTCTTT
CASSEVGAYLTEAFF
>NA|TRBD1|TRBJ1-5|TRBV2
TGTGCCAGCAGCCGGGACAGGGGAAAGCAGCCCCAGCATTTT
CASSRDRGKQPQHF
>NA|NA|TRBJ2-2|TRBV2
TGTGCCAGCAAGGGCGTATCGGGGGTGAACACCGGGGAGCTGTTTTTT
CASKGVSGVNTGELFF
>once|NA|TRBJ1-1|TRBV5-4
TGTGCCAGCAGCCTCCAGGAATCGGAGAACACTGAAGCTTTCTTT
CASSLQESENTEAFF
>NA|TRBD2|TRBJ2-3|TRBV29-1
TGCAGCGTTGCCCTGGCGTCCCTAGCGGGGGGAGTCACAGATACGCAGTATTTT
CSVALASLAGGVTDTQYF
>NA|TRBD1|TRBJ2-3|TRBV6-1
TGTGCCAGCAGTGGACGACAGGGGTCAGGTTATTTT
CASSGRQGSGYF
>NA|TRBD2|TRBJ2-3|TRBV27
TGTGCCAGCAGTTTAGGGGGTTCTAGCGGGGGGGCTAAAGATACGCAGTATTTT
CASSLGGSSGGAKDTQYF
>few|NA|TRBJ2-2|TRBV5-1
TGCGCCAGCAGCCTCGAAATCACGGGCGGGGAGCTGTTTTTT
CASSLEITGGELFF
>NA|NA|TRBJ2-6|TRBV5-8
TGTGCCAGCAGCAGAAACAGGGCCCAGGGCTCTGGGGCCAACGTCCTGACTTTC
CASSRNRAQGSGANVLTF
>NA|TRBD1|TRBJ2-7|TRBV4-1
TGCGCCAGCAGCCGACCGGGACAGGTTAAGTACGAGCAGTACTTC
CASSRPGQVKYEQYF
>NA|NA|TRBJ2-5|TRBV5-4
TGTGCCAGCACAGCGGGTACGCCCCAAGAGACCCAGTACTTC
CASTAGTPQETQYF
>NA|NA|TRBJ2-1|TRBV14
TGTGCCAGCAGCCAAGATCATCGGGGGGCAGTTCCCTACAATGAGCAGTTCTTC
CASSQDHRGAVPYNEQFF
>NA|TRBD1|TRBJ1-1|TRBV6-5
TGTGCCAGCAGTTACTCGAAACAGGGGCGAAGGGAAGCTTTCTTT
CASSYSKQGRREAFF
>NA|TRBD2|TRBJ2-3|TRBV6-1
TGTGCCAGCAGTGAAGCGCCCGGGGGGATCACAGATACGCAGTATTTT
CASSEAPGGITDTQYF